Below, 27 T cell receptor beta chains from the same sample are listed, as sequenced in a study of control samples from healthy donors and cancer patients. Assay used: immunoSEQ multiplex PCR; TCRdb lists only in-frame clones, some missing. The sample carries 150,000 to 200,000 clones, 88% recorded once. Sequencing was performed on blood. The receptors originated from a man between 18 and 35 years old in good health.

V usage is TRBV13 and J usage is TRBJ1-1; tentative D call: TRBD1 (5 bases). V lost 8 bases, J lost 4 bases, and 11 bases lay in between. Germline V lookup: CDR1 PRHDT, CDR2 FYEKMQ (reference sequence). The CDR3 length is 12 residues. The CDR3 DNA sequence: TGTGCCAGCCATGGGGGTGGCACTGAAGCTTTCTTT. Translating gives CASHGGGTEAFF.

The genes are TRBV7-2 and TRBJ1-4; D not certain. V was pared by 1 base and J by 3 bases, with 9 bases between. From germline, CDR1 is SGHTA and CDR2 FQGNSA. The CDR3 has 15 amino acids. CDR3 sequence: CASSLEVPANEKLFF. Here the CDR3 DNA reads TGTGCCAGCAGCTTAGAAGTTCCAGCTAATGAAAAACTGTTTTTT.

V and J are TRBV5-1 and TRBJ2-7; 9 nucleotides match TRBD1. The ends lost 2 bases at V and 2 bases at J; junction bases unmatched: 2. The CDR3 is 14 residues long. Germline V gives CDR1 SGHRS, CDR2 YFSETQ. The chain's CDR3 is CASSFGTGTYEQYF. CDR3 nucleotide sequence: TGCGCCAGCAGCTTTGGGACAGGGACCTACGAGCAGTACTTC. Supplemented by reference TRBV5-1 and TRBJ2-7, the full variable domain reads KAGVTQTPRYLIKTRGQQVTLSCSPISGHRSVSWYQQTPGQGLQFLFEYFSETQRNKGNFPGRFSGRQFSNSRSEMNVSTLELGDSALYLCASSFGTGTYEQYFGPGTRLTVT.

On this clone: Within the sample, other DNA sequences also encode this same CDR3. The chain couples TRBV20-1 to TRBJ2-3; 7 positions match TRBD1. Germline V gene sequence: CDR1 DFQATT, CDR2 SNEGSKA (reference sequence). V lost 4 bases to trimming and J lost 6 bases; unmatched junction nucleotides: 1. The CDR3 spans 11 residues. CDR3 amino acids: CSAIRGDTQYF. The CDR3 nucleotides are TGCAGTGCTATCAGGGGGGATACGCAGTATTTT.

The chain is built from TRBV5-1 and TRBJ2-2; no firm D call. The CDR3 is 16 amino acids. Germline CDR1 SGHRS, CDR2 YFSETQ. The V gene lost 1 base and the J gene lost 1 base, with 11 bases spanning the gap. The chain's CDR3 is CASSLIVQENTGELFF. The CDR3 DNA reads as TGCGCCAGCAGCTTGATAGTTCAGGAGAACACCGGGGAGCTGTTTTTT.

The gene calls are TRBV6-6 and TRBJ1-2, with TRBD1 matching 7 bases. This CDR3 is built from 15 residues. Losses at the gene ends were 6 bases for V and 3 bases for J; bases not matched to a gene: 10. Germline CDR1 and CDR2: MNHNY and SVGAGI (reference sequence). The CDR3 nucleotides read TGTGCCAGCAGCATCGCAGGGGGAAACGACTATGGCTACACCTTC. This translates into CASSIAGGNDYGYTF.

The V and J genes are TRBV3-1 (or the pseudogene TRBV3-2) and TRBJ2-7; D gene unclear. This CDR3 comprises 17 residues. The germline V gene has CDR1 LGHDT and CDR2 YNNKEL (reference sequence). The germline V and J ends were trimmed by 0 bases and 0 bases, with 15 bases remaining between them. The CDR3 DNA is TGTGCCAGCAGCCAAGATATATCCGGCCTTCGCTCCTACGAGCAGTACTTC. Its translation is CASSQDISGLRSYEQYF.

This chain uses TRBV18 with TRBJ1-5; the D is unclear. CDR3 size: 13 residues. Germline V gene lookup returns CDR1 KGHSH and CDR2 LQKENI. V lost 8 bases and J 0 bases, leaving 8 bases between the germline ends. The CDR3 DNA reads TGTGCCAGCGGGCAGAATAGCAATCAGCCCCAGCATTTT. This codes for CASGQNSNQPQHF.

This clone was picked up one time. V gene TRBV6-5 combines with J gene TRBJ2-2; tentatively, D is TRBD2 (5 bases). The CDR3 has 15 residues. Germline values: CDR1 MNHEY, CDR2 SVGAGI. V was clipped by 2 bases and J by 2 bases, with 9 bases between them. The CDR3 region is CASSYEGANTGELFF. The CDR3 DNA is TGTGCCAGCAGTTACGAGGGCGCTAACACCGGGGAGCTGTTTTTT.

CDR3 DNA: TGTGCCAGCAGTTTATATACGGCTGATACGCAGTATTTT. This encodes CASSLYTADTQYF. The gene calls are TRBV28 and TRBJ2-3; D is ambiguous. The CDR3 runs to 13 residues. Germline V gene data show CDR1 as MDHEN and CDR2 as SYDVKM. The V gene lost 1 base and the J gene lost 6 bases, with 8 bases spanning the gap. The whole variable domain, filled in from reference TRBV28 and TRBJ2-3, reads DVKVTQSSRYLVKRTGEKVFLECVQDMDHENMFWYRQDPGLGLRLIYFSYDVKMKEKGDIPEGYSVSREKKERFSLILESASTNQTSMYLCASSLYTADTQYFGPGTRLTVL.

This chain uses TRBV30 with TRBJ2-1, with unresolved D. The germline V gene encodes CDR1 GTSNPN and CDR2 SVGIG (reference sequence). CDR3 length equals 12 residues. Trimming pared 0 bases from V and 8 bases from J, leaving 8 bases between. This chain's CDR3 is CAWSVPPHEQFF. The CDR3 DNA reads TGTGCCTGGAGTGTACCCCCCCATGAGCAGTTCTTC.

The chain combines TRBV28 with TRBJ2-1; TRBD2 agrees at 7 bases. Germline V gene data show CDR1 as MDHEN and CDR2 as SYDVKM. Trimming removed 4 bases from V and 16 bases from J; junction bases left unmatched: 13. The CDR3 length is 13 residues. The CDR3 loop is CASSWSGTDRYFF. The DNA of the CDR3 is TGTGCCAGCAGTTGGAGCGGGACCGACCGATACTTCTTC.

The chain carries TRBV4-3 and TRBJ2-1; 8 bases map to TRBD2. Trimming cost V 2 bases and J 7 bases; bases outside gene matches: 10. Germline V gene data show CDR1 as LGHNA and CDR2 as YSLEER. The CDR3 spans 16 residues. CDR3 amino acids: CASSQPRTGGLNEQFF. In nucleotides, the CDR3 is TGCGCCAGCAGCCAACCTCGAACGGGGGGGCTTAATGAGCAGTTCTTC.

The chain combines TRBV30 with TRBJ1-2, with D tentatively TRBD1 (5 bases). Germline lookup yields CDR1 GTSNPN and CDR2 SVGIG (reference sequence). V was clipped by 2 bases and J by 8 bases, with 15 bases between them. This CDR3 region has 13 residues. CDR3 protein: CAWSLGGGGGYTF. The CDR3 DNA reads as TGTGCCTGGAGTTTGGGCGGGGGGGGAGGCTACACCTTC.

CDR3 coding DNA: TGTGCCAGCAGTTTGACCAGAGCTAGATACGAGCAGTACTTC. Translated, it gives CASSLTRARYEQYF. The genes are TRBV28 and TRBJ2-7; D is unclear. V was shortened by 3 bases and J by 4 bases, with 13 bases between the two germline ends. From germline, CDR1 is MDHEN and CDR2 SYDVKM. The CDR3 loop spans 14 amino acids.

The rearrangement joins TRBV19 to TRBJ1-4; possible D gene TRBD1, 5 bases. Per the germline V gene, CDR1 is LNHDA and CDR2 is SQIVND (reference sequence). The V end was cut by 6 bases, the J end by 0 bases, with 8 bases between. The CDR3 is 14 amino acids. The CDR3 loop is CASSGTATNEKLFF. In DNA form, the CDR3 reads TGTGCCAGTAGCGGGACGGCAACTAATGAAAAACTGTTTTTT.

A few counts support this clone. The rearrangement uses TRBV5-1 and TRBJ1-5; weak D call: TRBD1 (5 bases). The CDR3 totals 15 residues. Germline assignment: CDR1 SGHRS and CDR2 YFSETQ. The germline V and J ends were trimmed by 0 bases and 5 bases, with 12 bases remaining between them. CDR3 in amino acids: CASSLDQGADQPQHF. In DNA form, the CDR3 reads TGCGCCAGCAGCTTGGACCAGGGTGCGGATCAGCCCCAGCATTTT. Together with reference TRBV5-1 and TRBJ1-5, the CDR3 gives the full variable domain: KAGVTQTPRYLIKTRGQQVTLSCSPISGHRSVSWYQQTPGQGLQFLFEYFSETQRNKGNFPGRFSGRQFSNSRSEMNVSTLELGDSALYLCASSLDQGADQPQHFGDGTRLSIL.

The V and J genes are TRBV25-1 and TRBJ2-3, with D perhaps TRBD2 (5 bases). Germline CDR1 reads MGHDK; CDR2 reads SYGVNS. The V end was cut by 3 bases, the J end by 2 bases, with 9 bases between. The CDR3 loop spans 14 amino acids. The CDR3 region is CASSDRGYTDTQYF. The CDR3 nucleotides read TGTGCCAGCAGTGATAGAGGGTACACAGATACGCAGTATTTT.

The J gene is TRBJ2-5, the V gene TRBV9; tentative D call: TRBD1 (5 bases). V was cut by 0 bases and J by 2 bases, with 11 bases left in between. In germline, CDR1 is SGDLS, CDR2 YYNGEE. The CDR3 length is 15 residues. In DNA form, the CDR3 reads TGTGCCAGCAGCGTAGCGGCAGGGCCTCAAGAGACCCAGTACTTC. Its translation: CASSVAAGPQETQYF.

CDR3 residues: CASSAERSFTGGLFF. The DNA of the CDR3 is TGTGCCAGCAGCGCTGAGCGGAGCTTTACCGGAGGGCTGTTTTTT. J is TRBJ2-2 and V is TRBV7-3, with D perhaps matching TRBD2 (5 bases). Trimming removed 5 bases from V and 13 bases from J, with 23 bases in between. Germline V CDR1 and CDR2: SGHTA, FQGTGA. The CDR3 covers 15 residues.

This chain connects TRBV5-8 to TRBJ1-6; D not resolved. Germline CDR1 SGHTS, CDR2 YDEGEE. The CDR3 is 13 residues long. Deletions cut 2 bases from V and 7 bases from J, with 7 bases between. Here the CDR3 DNA reads TGTGCCAGCAGCTTAACCGTGAATTCACCCCTCCACTTT. Translating gives CASSLTVNSPLHF.

This clone was detected once. J is TRBJ1-6 and V is TRBV23-1; D remains ambiguous. TRBV23-1 is sorted into the ORF group, with uncertain function. This CDR3 has 15 residues. The V end was cut by 0 bases, the J end by 3 bases, with 6 bases between. The CDR3 region is CASSQSADYNSPLHF. The CDR3 DNA follows: TGCGCCAGCAGTCAATCGGCAGACTATAATTCACCCCTCCACTTT.

The chain combines TRBV11-2 with TRBJ2-5; 8 nucleotides match TRBD2. The CDR3 length is 16 residues. Looked up from germline, CDR1 is SGHAT and CDR2 is FQNNGV. V trimming: 5 bases; J trimming: 1 base; junction bases outside the gene matches: 9. CDR3 amino acids: CASSPTVTSGQETQYF. CDR3 DNA: TGTGCCAGCAGCCCGACGGTCACTAGCGGCCAAGAGACCCAGTACTTC. The full variable domain, in which reference TRBV11-2 and TRBJ2-5 provide the parts outside the CDR3, is EAGVAQSPRYKIIEKRQSVAFWCNPISGHATLYWYQQILGQGPKLLIQFQNNGVVDDSQLPKDRFSAERLKGVDSTLKIQPAKLEDSAVYLCASSPTVTSGQETQYFGPGTRLLVL.

The count of this clone is one. The V call is TRBV2, the J call TRBJ1-2; D perhaps matches TRBD1 (6 bases). The CDR3 has 15 residues. Between the trimmed V and J ends, which lost 6 bases and 1 base, there was a span of 15 bases. The V gene's germline CDR1 is SNHLY and CDR2 FYNNEI. In DNA form, the CDR3 reads TGTGCCAGCAGGGAGGTTTTGGACAGTAACTATGGCTACACCTTC. Protein: CASREVLDSNYGYTF.

V gene TRBV10-3 combines with J gene TRBJ2-3; D is ambiguous. Per the germline V gene, CDR1 is ENHRY and CDR2 is SYGVKD. V shed 8 bases and J shed 2 bases, with 11 bases lying between them. This CDR3 contains 13 residues. The CDR3: CAIGNFPTDTQYF. In DNA, the CDR3 is TGTGCCATCGGAAACTTCCCCACAGATACGCAGTATTTT.

The chain carries TRBV2 and TRBJ1-2; D call uncertain. The V gene lost 10 bases and the J gene lost 9 bases, with 9 bases spanning the gap. Germline CDR1 is SNHLY and CDR2 is FYNNEI. This CDR3 is 9 amino acids long. This CDR3 reads CAISARYTF. The DNA for the CDR3 is TGTGCCATCAGCGCCCGCTACACCTTC.

The chain employs TRBV11-2 and TRBJ2-2; the D gene could be TRBD1 or TRBD2 (6 bases each). Germline V gives CDR1 SGHAT, CDR2 FQNNGV. This CDR3 is 16 amino acids long. V was cut by 0 bases and J by 8 bases, with 16 bases left in between. CDR3 coding DNA: TGTGCCAGCAGCTTAGAGATCTCTAGGAGGGGGGGGGAGCTGTTTTTT. It yields the protein CASSLEISRRGGELFF.